Listed here are 24 T cell receptor beta chains from one sample, sequenced in a study of cytomegalovirus exposure and HLA in healthy donors. The PCR employed 60 Vbeta primers together with 13 Jbeta primers. TCRdb's table, derived via immunoSEQ multiplex PCR, lists solely in-frame clones and lacks some. The sample has under 200,000 clones, roughly 85% seen once. Sequencing was done on a sample of PBMCs. The receptors originated from a woman aged 18-29 years in good health and CMV-seronegative.

This sequence joins TRBV15 and TRBJ1-5; a possible D gene is TRBD1 (5 bases). The CDR3 spans 14 residues. Trimming cost V 5 bases and J 0 bases, with 8 bases left between them. Per germline, CDR1 LNHNV and CDR2 YYDKDF (reference sequence). This CDR3 is CATSPGISNQPQHF. The CDR3, as DNA: TGTGCCACCAGCCCAGGGATTAGCAATCAGCCCCAGCATTTT.

This clone was counted a few times. J is TRBJ2-4 and V is TRBV29-1; 10 positions agree with TRBD2. The CDR3 covers 18 residues. Trimming cost V 1 base and J 3 bases; bases outside gene matches: 12. In germline, CDR1 is SQVTM, CDR2 ANQGSEA. CDR3 DNA sequence: TGCAGCGTTGAAGGGGCTAGCGGGAGAGGACGGGGCAAAAACATTCAGTACTTC. This translates into CSVEGASGRGRGKNIQYF.

The V gene is TRBV29-1, the J gene TRBJ2-7; maybe TRBD1 (6 bases). The CDR3 length is 15 residues. In germline, CDR1 is SQVTM, CDR2 ANQGSEA. V was trimmed by 1 base and J by 1 base, leaving 14 bases between them. The CDR3 sequence: CSVEVPGQGSYEQYF. The DNA of the CDR3 is TGCAGCGTTGAAGTCCCGGGACAAGGATCCTACGAGCAGTACTTC.

The rearrangement links TRBV5-4 to TRBJ2-7, with TRBD2 identical over 7 bases. J gave up 3 bases and V 4 bases, and 1 base lay outside the gene matches. The CDR3 loop spans 12 amino acids. CDR1 is SGHNT and CDR2 is YYREEE in the germline V gene (reference sequence). Written as DNA, the CDR3 is TGTGCCAGCAGCGGGGGGGACTACGAGCAGTACTTC. This gives the protein CASSGGDYEQYF.

This sequence joins TRBV4-3 and TRBJ1-1, with D perhaps matching TRBD1 (6 bases). This CDR3 spans 17 amino acids. Trimming removed 0 bases from V and 0 bases from J, with 14 bases in between. Germline V CDR1 and CDR2: LGHNA, YSLEER. DNA of the CDR3: TGCGCCAGCAGCCAAGAACTTCGGACAGCCTTGAACACTGAAGCTTTCTTT. Residues: CASSQELRTALNTEAFF.

Here the CDR3 DNA reads TGTGCCAGCAGAACACCTTACACTAGCGTACCGAACACCGGGGAGCTGTTTTTT. Translation: CASRTPYTSVPNTGELFF. The rearrangement joins TRBV11-2 to TRBJ2-2, with TRBD2 matching over 7 bases. Germline trimming cut 6 bases from V and 0 bases from J; bases unmatched to any gene: 13. Germline CDR1 reads SGHAT; CDR2 reads FQNNGV. The CDR3 extends over 18 amino acids.

V is TRBV6-6 and J is TRBJ2-2; no clear D. Trimming stripped 9 bases from V and 4 bases from J, with 6 bases between. Germline V gene lookup returns CDR1 MNHNY and CDR2 SVGAGI (reference sequence). This CDR3 is 11 amino acids long. CDR3 region: CASLSTGELFF. The DNA of the CDR3 is TGTGCCAGTCTTTCCACCGGGGAGCTGTTTTTT.

This clone was picked up a small number of times. V gene TRBV7-2 combines with J gene TRBJ2-7, with TRBD2 identical over 14 bases. The germline V gene has CDR1 SGHTA and CDR2 FQGNSA. This CDR3 is built from 16 residues. Trimming took 1 base from V and 3 from J; bases not matched to a gene: 2. The CDR3 sequence is CASSLGLAGGGYEQYF. The DNA of the CDR3 is TGTGCCAGCAGCTTAGGACTAGCGGGAGGGGGCTACGAGCAGTACTTC.

The chain joins TRBV7-2 to TRBJ2-1; 11 bases are shared with TRBD2. Trimming at V came to 5 bases and at J to 7 bases, leaving 7 bases not matched to a gene. The germline V gene has CDR1 SGHTA and CDR2 FQGNSA. This CDR3 region has 15 residues. The CDR3 sequence is CASSVTSGSKNEQFF. As DNA, the CDR3 is TGTGCCAGCAGCGTAACTAGCGGGAGCAAGAATGAGCAGTTCTTC. The whole variable domain, filled in from reference TRBV7-2 and TRBJ2-1, reads GAGVSQSPSNKVTEKGKDVELRCDPISGHTALYWYRQSLGQGLEFLIYFQGNSAPDKSGLPSDRFSAERTGGSVSTLTIQRTQQEDSAVYLCASSVTSGSKNEQFFGPGTRLTVL.

This clone was seen more than once but under ten times. V is TRBV6-6 and J is TRBJ2-7; 9 bases align to TRBD1. Germline CDR1 reads MNHNY; CDR2 reads SVGAGI (reference sequence). With V trimmed by 0 bases and J by 9 bases, 6 bases remained unmatched. The CDR3 consists of 14 residues. The DNA for the CDR3 is TGTGCCAGCAGTTACTCAGGGGACAGGGCCCCGCAGTACGTC. Translating gives CASSYSGDRAPQYV.

The chain carries TRBV10-3 and TRBJ2-3; possibly TRBD2 for D (6 bases). The CDR3 has 13 residues. Trimming removed 4 bases at V and 5 bases at J, with 10 bases between. Germline V gene sequence: CDR1 ENHRY, CDR2 SYGVKD. The CDR3 sequence: CAISGREQDTQYF. CDR3 DNA sequence: TGTGCCATCAGTGGACGGGAGCAAGATACGCAGTATTTT.

J is TRBJ2-2 and V is TRBV28; 7 bases are a match to TRBD1. V shed 6 bases and J 2 bases; nucleotides not matched to a gene: 6. This CDR3 has 15 residues. Germline V gene lookup returns CDR1 MDHEN and CDR2 SYDVKM. The CDR3 here is CASRSGTANTGELFF. For the CDR3, the DNA is TGTGCCAGCAGGTCCGGGACAGCAAACACCGGGGAGCTGTTTTTT.

This clone has only a few counts. The CDR3 sequence is CASSVQENTEAFF. CDR3 bases: TGTGCCAGCAGCGTACAGGAGAACACTGAAGCTTTCTTT. The rearrangement uses TRBV7-9 and TRBJ1-1; weak D call: TRBD1 (5 bases). Trimming took off 5 bases at V and 1 base at J, with 8 bases between the two ends. Germline CDR1 SEHNR, CDR2 FQNEAQ (reference sequence). The CDR3 loop spans 13 amino acids.

This chain connects TRBV7-2 to TRBJ2-2, with TRBD2 matching 7 bases. The CDR3 has 15 amino acids. The germline V gene has CDR1 SGHTA and CDR2 FQGNSA. V trimming: 2 bases; J trimming: 5 bases; junction bases outside the gene matches: 5. In DNA, the CDR3 is TGTGCCAGCAGCTTAAAAAGGGGAGGGACCGGGGAGCTGTTTTTT. Residues: CASSLKRGGTGELFF.

The chain uses TRBV5-6 and TRBJ2-5; 7 bases align to TRBD1. Germline values: CDR1 SGHDT, CDR2 YYEEEE. V was clipped by 4 bases and J by 13 bases; unmatched bases: 16. The CDR3 is 14 residues long. As DNA, the CDR3 is TGTGCCAGCAGCCCGTCCCGGGACAGCCCCGTTGTGTACTTC. It translates to CASSPSRDSPVVYF.

The chain joins TRBV28 to TRBJ2-7; 7 bases map to TRBD1. The germline V gene encodes CDR1 MDHEN and CDR2 SYDVKM. This CDR3 is 17 amino acids long. V lost 4 bases and J lost 3; bases outside the gene matches: 15. Here the CDR3 reads CASSSALPSNRGYEQYV. CDR3 nucleotide sequence: TGTGCCAGCAGTTCAGCCCTACCATCAAACAGGGGCTACGAGCAGTACGTC.

J is TRBJ2-5 and V is TRBV15, with 8 bases that match TRBD2. This CDR3 comprises 15 residues. V shed 2 bases, J shed 1 base, and the junction held 3 bases outside the gene matches. CDR1 LNHNV and CDR2 YYDKDF come from the germline V gene (reference sequence). CDR3 bases: TGTGCCACCAGCAGAATAGCGGGGAGCCAAGAGACCCAGTACTTC. It specifies CATSRIAGSQETQYF.

CDR3 bases: TGCGCCAGCAGCCTTCTCCTCATTAGTGGCACTGAAGCTTTCTTT. Translating gives CASSLLLISGTEAFF. The genes are TRBV4-1 and TRBJ1-1; no clear D. This CDR3 is 15 amino acids long. V was shortened by 4 bases and J by 4 bases, with 16 bases between the two germline ends. Germline values: CDR1 MGHRA, CDR2 YSYEKL.

The chain employs TRBV5-5 and TRBJ2-3; D perhaps matches TRBD1 (5 bases). Trimming shortened V by 1 base and J by 2 bases, and 11 bases separated the two germline ends. The CDR3 loop spans 15 amino acids. Per germline, CDR1 SGHKS and CDR2 YYEKEE (reference sequence). CDR3 protein: CASSLFAGITDTQYF. DNA of the CDR3: TGTGCCAGCAGCTTGTTTGCAGGGATCACAGATACGCAGTATTTT.

The V gene is TRBV27, the J gene TRBJ1-2, with 7 bases lining up with TRBD1. Germline V lookup: CDR1 MNHEY, CDR2 SMNVEV (reference sequence). J was trimmed by 1 base and V by 3 bases; bases with no gene match: 5. This CDR3 contains 15 residues. DNA of the CDR3: TGTGCCAGCAGTTTCCAACCAGGGGGTAACTATGGCTACACCTTC. Translated: CASSFQPGGNYGYTF.

The rearrangement links TRBV4-3 to TRBJ2-1, with 10 bases that match TRBD2. Germline V CDR1 and CDR2: LGHNA, YSLEER. With V trimmed by 0 bases and J by 3 bases, 5 bases remained unmatched. The CDR3 contains 17 residues. The CDR3 reads CASSQDPASGGYNEQFF. The CDR3 bases are TGCGCCAGCAGCCAAGATCCCGCTAGCGGGGGCTACAATGAGCAGTTCTTC.

The CDR3 nucleotides read TGCAGCGTTGAAGGGGAACGGACTAGCGGGATCCAGGGGGGGGAGACCCAGTACTTC. This sequence encodes CSVEGERTSGIQGGETQYF. V and J are TRBV29-1 and TRBJ2-5; 12 nucleotides agree with TRBD2. The CDR3 is made up of 19 amino acids. CDR1 and CDR2 from the germline V gene are SQVTM and ANQGSEA. Losses at the gene ends were 1 base for V and 5 bases for J; bases not matched to a gene: 17.

The chain carries TRBV27 and TRBJ2-3; TRBD1 might be the D (5 bases). CDR3 size: 16 residues. V was shortened by 2 bases and J by 4 bases, with 16 bases between the two germline ends. Looked up from germline, CDR1 is MNHEY and CDR2 is SMNVEV (reference sequence). CDR3 protein: CASSLLRAVGPDTQYF. In DNA form, the CDR3 reads TGTGCCAGCAGTTTACTCAGGGCGGTCGGGCCAGATACGCAGTATTTT.

J is TRBJ1-3 and V is TRBV7-2; D is possibly TRBD1 (5 bases). V dropped 5 bases and J dropped 0 bases, with 11 bases sitting between them. This CDR3 region has 15 residues. CDR1 is SGHTA and CDR2 is FQGNSA in the germline V gene. The CDR3 sequence is CASSADGGSGNTIYF. The CDR3 DNA follows: TGTGCCAGCAGCGCCGACGGGGGCTCTGGAAACACCATATATTTT.